Listed here is a single TCR beta chain. As for the donors, each was a healthy bone marrow donor. Donors counted as nominally healthy when sampled, yet unrecorded immune exposures were likely. The sample belongs to a study of cytomegalovirus exposure and HLA in healthy donors. The PCR used 60 Vbeta and 13 Jbeta primers. The assay was immunoSEQ multiplex PCR, and TCRdb's table has in-frame clones only and misses some. The sample gives roughly 150,000 clones, about 68% of which show up once; over 1.5% is in the top ten. Per the germline V gene, CDR1 is LNHDA and CDR2 is SQIVND (reference sequence). V lost 6 bases to trimming and J lost 0 bases, with 21 bases between them. This CDR3 comprises 18 residues.

Source material: PBMCs. This receptor was obtained from a human donor in good health. This chain uses TRBV19 with TRBJ1-5; TRBD1 might be the D (6 bases). CDR3 loop: CASSPRGGGGSSNQPQHF. DNA for the CDR3: TGTGCCAGTAGCCCCCGAGGGGGGGGAGGGTCTAGCAATCAGCCCCAGCATTTT. Full variable domain (outside the CDR3, taken from reference TRBV19 and TRBJ1-5): DGGITQSPKYLFRKEGQNVTLSCEQNLNHDAMYWYRQDPGQGLRLIYYSQIVNDFQKGDIAEGYSVSREKKESFPLTVTSAQKNPTAFYLCASSPRGGGGSSNQPQHFGDGTRLSIL.